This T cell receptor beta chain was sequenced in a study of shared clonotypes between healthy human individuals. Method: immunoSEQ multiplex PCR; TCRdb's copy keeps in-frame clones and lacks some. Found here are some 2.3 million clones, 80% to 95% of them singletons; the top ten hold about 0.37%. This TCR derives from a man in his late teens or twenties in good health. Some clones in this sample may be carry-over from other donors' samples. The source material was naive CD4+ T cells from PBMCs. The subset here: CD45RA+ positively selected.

Here the CDR3 reads CASSPWMGNYGYTF. CDR3 sequence (DNA): TGTGCCAGCAGCCCTTGGATGGGGAACTATGGCTACACCTTC. The chain has TRBV9 and TRBJ1-2; no reliable D call. The CDR3 consists of 14 residues. Trimming left V 4 bases short and J 2 bases short, with 12 bases between. Germline V lookup: CDR1 SGDLS, CDR2 YYNGEE.